The clone carrying this T cell receptor (beta chain) was detected once. This entry belongs to a study of identifying expanded T cells in peripheral blood. Sequencing used immunoSEQ multiplex PCR; TCRdb keeps in-frame clones, though not all of them. The sample has roughly 63,000 clones, about four fifths seen once. Germline-derived CDR1 and CDR2 are SNHLY and FYNNEI. The CDR3 is 16 amino acids. Trimming removed 1 base from V and 3 bases from J; junction bases left unmatched: 5. The chain has TRBV2 and TRBJ2-2, with 7 bases identical to TRBD1. The receptor was derived from a person aged 18 to 75 in good health. The sequenced sample consisted of blood. CDR3 nucleotides: TGTGCCAGCAGTGAAGAGGGGACAGCTTACACCGGGGAGCTGTTTTTT. Its translation: CASSEEGTAYTGELFF.